The sequence of this TCR beta chain was determined in a study of blood T cell repertoires in COVID-19 (TCRdb year 2020). Broadly, across the study: Samples covering the acute and convalescent phases of COVID-19 were provided by collaborators in the United States, Italy and Spain. The material from the prospective study consisted of cDNA or gDNA derived from T cells, B-cell-depleted T cells, or PBMCs. Subjects who had been exposed to COVID-19, were actively infected with it, or had recovered from it provided the deeply sampled blood TCRbeta repertoires that made up the dataset. The repertoires were made available in a free public database intended to serve as a resource for research on the immune response to SARS-CoV-2. Samples came from the ongoing ImmuneRACE study (first 160 participants) plus 1,254 subjects from 6 global collaborators. Sample metadata almost always included a de-identified subject ID, COVID-19 status, age in years and sex. Where available, HLA class I and class II types were taken from metadata supplied by the sample provider and were not determined by assay-based typing.

V loses 7 bases, J loses 8 bases, and the germline ends lie 14 bases apart. The CDR3, from cysteine to phenylalanine, totals 11 residues. The read is trimmed to its CDR3 DNA, 33 bases read in frame from base 1. CDR1 and CDR2, looked up from the germline V gene (reference sequence), are DFQATT and SNEGSKA. A second Seattle source provided samples from volunteer blood donors who had recovered from COVID-19. Collaborating institutions collected whole blood in K2EDTA tubes following their own protocols. For TCRbeta analysis, collaborators shipped samples as frozen whole blood, isolated PBMCs, or DNA extracted from either of those sample types. Concerning this clone itself: No cognate antigen has been identified for it. No base-level quality is on record; no much larger clone is a single base apart.

What the work shows at the level of the full study, not this receptor alone: Clinical and demographic metadata were provided uncurated, with the amount varying by source and participant.

TCRbeta CDR3 regions were amplified from genomic DNA using the immunoSEQ Assay, a bias-controlled multiplex PCR. On the study's bioinformatics: The number of nucleated cells in each sample was estimated by amplification of reference gene primers within the assay. To quantify the absolute abundance of each unique TCRbeta CDR3 rearrangement, sequence reads were collapsed and filtered. For each sample, productive Simpson clonality was calculated as the square root of Simpson's diversity index across productive rearrangements. TCRdb provides this immuneACCESS table in a form limited to in-frame rearrangements. Some clones are lacking; in checked studies, under half of them reflect an unresolved V gene, and why the rest are absent is not known. Clone size and V and J calls were adopted from that table, with D and trimming inferred from the DNA. A total of nearly 250,000 clones appear in this sample, 86% of them only once. The ten largest account for under 2% of the sample.

The sample comprised peripheral blood. The clonotype was recovered from a woman between 55 and 75 years old who had recovered from COVID-19. Here the chain combines TRBV20-1 and TRBJ1-2; 6 matching bases give a weak D call of TRBD1. The nucleotide sequence reads as follows: TGCAGTGGCCCACAGGGCTGGGGCTACACCTTC. The translation is CSGPQGWGYTF.